This TCR beta chain was documented in a study of blood T cells in healthy people across ages. Study conclusions and caveats: Long-lived donors had more naive CD4+ cells and higher diversity than aged donors.

Healthy Caucasian individuals from Russia aged about 6 to 90 were enrolled as donors. The CDR3 consists of 12 residues. Germline V gene data show CDR1 as DFQATT and CDR2 as SNEGSKA (reference sequence). Sample-barcoded 5' priming and a J-beta primer mix drove a second PCR of roughly 7 to 11 cycles. MiXCR, applied by TCRdb to the 5' RACE reads, yields one record per CDR3 protein. The profile shows about 1.4 million distinct CDR3 sequences, roughly 59% of them singletons. On this clonotype: Antigen specificity is unknown.

The chain joins TRBV20-1 to TRBJ1-1; tentatively, D is TRBD1 (5 bases). The receptor was isolated from a man aged 18 to 29 in good health. Material: blood. The CDR3 spells CRGTGTNFEAFF. For the CDR3, the DNA is TGCAGAGGGACCGGAACAAATTTTGAAGCTTTCTTT.